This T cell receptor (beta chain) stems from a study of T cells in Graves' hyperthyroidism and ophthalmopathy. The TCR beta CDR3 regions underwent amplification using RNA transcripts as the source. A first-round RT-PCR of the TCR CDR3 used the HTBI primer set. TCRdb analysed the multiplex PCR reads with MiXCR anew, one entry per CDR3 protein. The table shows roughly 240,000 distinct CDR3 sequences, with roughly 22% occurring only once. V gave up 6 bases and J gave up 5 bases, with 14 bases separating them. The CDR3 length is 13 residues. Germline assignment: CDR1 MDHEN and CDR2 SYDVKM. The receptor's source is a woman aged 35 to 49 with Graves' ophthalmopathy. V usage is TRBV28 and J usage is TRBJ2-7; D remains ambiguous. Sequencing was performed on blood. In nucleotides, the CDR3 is TGTGCCAGCAGCTCCTACTCTCCCAACGAGCAGTACTTC. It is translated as CASSSYSPNEQYF.